The T cell receptor beta chain under discussion was sequenced for a study of regulatory T cells in long-lasting Graves disease. This clonotype was seen at least ten times. Arm-PCR of CDR3 regions and iRepertoire HTBI primers were used to build TCR beta libraries. TCRdb ran MiXCR on the multiplex PCR reads and lists one entry per CDR3 protein. The sample consists of about 560,000 distinct CDR3 sequences, approximately 16% of them appearing once. Documented time point: newly diagnosed GD, antithyroid drugs for less than 3 months. Extracted PBMC RNA gave rise to the TCR library. The same data also went into a second study, on T cells in Graves' hyperthyroidism and ophthalmopathy. According to that study: Within blood appeared most thyroid clonotypes that had expanded above 0.001.

The receptor comes from a man between 18 and 29 years old with Graves disease. The sample here was peripheral blood mononuclear cells (PBMCs), taken at new diagnosis, from a patient treated with antithyroid drugs.

CDR3 region: CASTTGAMNTEAFF. In DNA, the CDR3 is TGCGCCAGCACCACAGGGGCTATGAACACTGAAGCTTTCTTT. The chain employs TRBV5-1 and TRBJ1-1; 7 bases match TRBD1. The trim removed 6 bases at V and 0 bases at J, leaving 5 bases unmatched. The CDR3 runs to 14 residues. Per the germline V gene, CDR1 is SGHRS and CDR2 is YFSETQ.